Shown below are 6 T cell receptor beta chains from a single sample sequenced in a study of tumour-infiltrating T cells in Burkitt lymphoma (dated by TCRdb to 2020 to 2022). Receptor libraries were prepared by the immunoSEQ multiplex PCR assay. TCRdb obtained this table from immuneACCESS and retained in-frame rearrangements with V and J assigned. These tables miss some clones; where compared with another copy, unresolved V genes account for less than half of the shortfall, and the remainder is unexplained. The sample data list roughly 1,100 clones, and around 13% of these were observed just once. The ten largest account for approximately 20% of the sample. The sequenced material came from tumor tissue. All receptors derive from a human donor with Burkitt lymphoma.

J is TRBJ1-6 and V is TRBV7-9, with a tentative D call TRBD1 (5 bases). Germline V gives CDR1 SEHNR, CDR2 FQNEAQ (reference sequence). This CDR3 is built from 14 residues. V was clipped by 4 bases and J by 7 bases, with 11 bases between them. Here the CDR3 reads CASSSKRQNSPLHF. The CDR3 bases are TGTGCCAGCAGCTCAAAGCGACAGAATTCACCCCTCCACTTT.

This clone appeared a few times. V is TRBV7-3 and J is TRBJ2-1, with a weak D call TRBD1 (5 bases). The germline V gene encodes CDR1 SGHTA and CDR2 FQGTGA. Trimming pared 5 bases from V and 0 bases from J, leaving 8 bases between. CDR3 length: 14 amino acids. The CDR3 sequence: CASSTGSSYNEQFF. The CDR3 DNA sequence: TGTGCCAGCAGCACAGGCAGCTCCTACAATGAGCAGTTCTTC.

The V call is TRBV11-1, the J call TRBJ2-1; D unclear. V was cut by 1 base and J by 6 bases, with 16 bases left in between. The CDR3 length is 16 residues. Germline CDR1 is SGHAT and CDR2 is FQDESV (reference sequence). The CDR3 nucleotides read TGTGCCAGCAGCTTAGTTTCCCGCTGGTTGCGCAATGAGCAGTTCTTC. Amino acids: CASSLVSRWLRNEQFF.

V usage is TRBV2 and J usage is TRBJ2-4; 10 bases line up with TRBD2. Germline CDR1 and CDR2: SNHLY and FYNNEI. CDR3 length: 13 residues. The trim removed 5 bases at V and 8 bases at J, leaving 3 bases unmatched. The CDR3 loop is CASSQTSGYIQYF. The CDR3 DNA reads as TGTGCCAGCAGTCAGACTAGCGGGTACATTCAGTACTTC.

This sequence joins TRBV30 and TRBJ1-2, with TRBD1 identical over 9 bases. Germline CDR1 is GTSNPN and CDR2 is SVGIG (reference sequence). The trim removed 0 bases at V and 6 bases at J, leaving 8 bases unmatched. The CDR3 totals 15 residues. In DNA, the CDR3 is TGTGCCTGGAGTGTACAGGGACAGGGTGTCGATGGCTACACCTTC. Its protein product is CAWSVQGQGVDGYTF.

The chain uses TRBV7-8 and TRBJ2-5; the D gene is possibly TRBD2 (5 bases). Germline CDR1 SGHVS, CDR2 FQNEAQ. The CDR3 runs 14 residues. Trimming pared 8 bases from V and 0 bases from J, leaving 13 bases between. CDR3 in amino acids: CASGRVTYQETQYF. In DNA, the CDR3 is TGTGCCAGCGGGCGGGTGACGTACCAAGAGACCCAGTACTTC.